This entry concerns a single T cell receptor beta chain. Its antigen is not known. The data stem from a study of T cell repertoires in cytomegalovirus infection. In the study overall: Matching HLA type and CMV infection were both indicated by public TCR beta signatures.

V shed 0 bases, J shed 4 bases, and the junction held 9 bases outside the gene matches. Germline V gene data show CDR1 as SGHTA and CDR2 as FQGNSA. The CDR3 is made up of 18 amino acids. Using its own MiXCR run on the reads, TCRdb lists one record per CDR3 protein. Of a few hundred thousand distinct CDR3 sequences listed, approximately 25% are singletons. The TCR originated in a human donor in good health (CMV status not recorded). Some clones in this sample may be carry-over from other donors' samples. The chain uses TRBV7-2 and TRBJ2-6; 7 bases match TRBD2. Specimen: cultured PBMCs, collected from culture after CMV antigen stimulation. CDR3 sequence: CASSLAGPGAGGANVLTF. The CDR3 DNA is TGTGCCAGCAGCTTAGCGGGCCCTGGAGCGGGGGGGGCCAACGTCCTGACTTTC.